The 20 T cell receptor beta chains below were found in one sample sequenced in a study of shared clonotypes between healthy human individuals. Method: immunoSEQ multiplex PCR; TCRdb's copy keeps in-frame clones and lacks some. The data contain more than 2 million clones, roughly 94% of them singletons. CD45RO-negative CD8 cells positively selected for CCR7 made up the naive population, which excluded terminally differentiated effector memory CD45RA+ cells. Material for sequencing was naive CD8+ T cells sorted from blood. These receptors were obtained from a young man in good health.

The V call is TRBV4-3, the J call TRBJ1-1, with unresolved D. CDR1 LGHNA and CDR2 YSLEER come from the germline V gene. The CDR3 runs 13 residues. V lost 0 bases and J 10 bases, leaving 12 bases between the germline ends. The DNA for the CDR3 is TGCGCCAGCAGCCAAGATTATGGTGAGGCAGCTTTCTTT. This gives the protein CASSQDYGEAAFF.

V gene TRBV5-1 combines with J gene TRBJ2-3; TRBD2 matches at 9 bases. This CDR3 comprises 15 residues. Germline V gives CDR1 SGHRS, CDR2 YFSETQ. V lost 3 bases and J lost 2; bases outside the gene matches: 4. The DNA for the CDR3 is TGCGCCAGCAGCTGGCTAGCGGGGATCACAGATACGCAGTATTTT. Translated: CASSWLAGITDTQYF.

The chain couples TRBV5-4 to TRBJ2-7; D call uncertain. Germline CDR1 is SGHNT and CDR2 is YYREEE (reference sequence). Trimming shortened V by 3 bases and J by 3 bases, and 10 bases separated the two germline ends. The CDR3 covers 13 residues. As DNA, the CDR3 is TGTGCCAGCAGCTCAGACTCCGACTACGAGCAGTACTTC. It translates to CASSSDSDYEQYF.

The rearrangement joins TRBV5-1 to TRBJ2-7, with D unclear. CDR1 SGHRS and CDR2 YFSETQ come from the germline V gene. Trimming cost V 4 bases and J 1 base, with 6 bases left between them. CDR3 length equals 12 residues. CDR3 sequence (DNA): TGCGCCAGCAGCCCCGGTTCCTACGAGCAGTACTTC. Its protein product is CASSPGSYEQYF. The full variable domain, its missing parts supplied by reference TRBV5-1 and TRBJ2-7, is KAGVTQTPRYLIKTRGQQVTLSCSPISGHRSVSWYQQTPGQGLQFLFEYFSETQRNKGNFPGRFSGRQFSNSRSEMNVSTLELGDSALYLCASSPGSYEQYFGPGTRLTVT.

The chain recombines TRBV6-5 with TRBJ2-7, with TRBD1 as a possible D gene (7 bases). Germline assignment: CDR1 MNHEY and CDR2 SVGAGI. The CDR3 contains 13 residues. V was pared by 6 bases and J by 13 bases, with 22 bases between. The DNA of the CDR3 is TGTGCCAGCAGCATCGGGACAGCGGGTGAGCGATACTTC. It is translated as CASSIGTAGERYF.

CDR3 nucleotide sequence: TGTGCCAGCAGTGAATCAGGCCCCGTTTTCGCCTACGAGCAGTACTTC. Its protein is CASSESGPVFAYEQYF. The genes are TRBV25-1 and TRBJ2-7; no clear D. Germline CDR1 and CDR2: MGHDK and SYGVNS. This CDR3 contains 16 residues. V was trimmed by 1 base and J by 2 bases, leaving 15 bases between them.

Of note for this clone: The identical CDR3 is also encoded by other nucleotide sequences in the sample. CDR3 sequence (DNA): TGCGCCAGCAGCCAAGTTGGCAATAACTATGGCTACACCTTC. Translated: CASSQVGNNYGYTF. This sequence joins TRBV4-1 and TRBJ1-2, with D unresolved. Germline lookup yields CDR1 MGHRA and CDR2 YSYEKL. The V and J ends lost 1 base and 1 base respectively, with 7 bases between them. CDR3 length: 14 residues.

The V gene is TRBV5-1, the J gene TRBJ2-5; D possibly corresponds to TRBD2 (5 bases). Germline CDR1 reads SGHRS; CDR2 reads YFSETQ. This CDR3 is 15 amino acids long. V lost 3 bases to trimming and J lost 1 base, with 13 bases between them. CDR3 coding DNA: TGCGCCAGCAGCTACGAGAGCGGACCCCAAGAGACCCAGTACTTC. It specifies CASSYESGPQETQYF. Drawing the rest from reference TRBV5-1 and TRBJ2-5, the complete variable domain is KAGVTQTPRYLIKTRGQQVTLSCSPISGHRSVSWYQQTPGQGLQFLFEYFSETQRNKGNFPGRFSGRQFSNSRSEMNVSTLELGDSALYLCASSYESGPQETQYFGPGTRLLVL.

The chain carries TRBV6-1 and TRBJ1-5; D ambiguous. The CDR3 is 13 residues long. Per the germline V gene, CDR1 is MNHNS and CDR2 is SASEGT. Trimming cost V 10 bases and J 1 base, with 11 bases left between them. The CDR3 DNA sequence: TGTGCCACCTCCCAGGCGAGCAATCAGCCCCAGCATTTT. As protein: CATSQASNQPQHF.

The chain employs TRBV11-2 and TRBJ2-7; 12 nucleotides line up with TRBD2. The length of the CDR3 is 16 residues. V was clipped by 0 bases and J by 4 bases; unmatched bases: 4. In germline, CDR1 is SGHAT, CDR2 FQNNGV. The CDR3 loop is CASSLDASGRVYEQYF. In DNA, the CDR3 is TGTGCCAGCAGCTTAGATGCTAGCGGGAGGGTGTACGAGCAGTACTTC.

The table lists this clone with a count of one. The CDR3, as DNA: TGTGCCAGTAGTATGATGACAGGGGAATACAATGAGCAGTTCTTC. Its translation is CASSMMTGEYNEQFF. V usage is TRBV19 and J usage is TRBJ2-1; 8 bases agree with TRBD1. CDR1 LNHDA and CDR2 SQIVND come from the germline V gene (reference sequence). The CDR3 sequence is 15 residues long. V was clipped by 3 bases and J by 4 bases; unmatched bases: 5.

V is TRBV5-1 and J is TRBJ1-1; D call uncertain. This CDR3 has 13 residues. Per the germline V gene, CDR1 is SGHRS and CDR2 is YFSETQ. Trimming stripped 1 base from V and 4 bases from J, with 8 bases between. CDR3 amino acids: CASSLSRSTEAFF. The CDR3 nucleotides read TGCGCCAGCAGCTTGAGTCGGTCCACTGAAGCTTTCTTT.

V is TRBV27 and J is TRBJ1-1, with D perhaps matching TRBD1 (6 bases). Per the germline V gene, CDR1 is MNHEY and CDR2 is SMNVEV (reference sequence). V was shortened by 7 bases and J by 1 base, with 16 bases between the two germline ends. This CDR3 has 15 residues. As DNA, the CDR3 is TGTGCCAGCAAAATCTCAGGGGCACAGAACACTGAAGCTTTCTTT. Amino acid sequence: CASKISGAQNTEAFF.

This clone has just one count. The V and J genes are TRBV4-1 and TRBJ2-5; 9 nucleotides match TRBD1. Germline lookup yields CDR1 MGHRA and CDR2 YSYEKL. This CDR3 has 16 amino acids. The J segment lost 5 bases and the V segment lost 3 bases, leaving 10 bases of the junction unmatched. This chain's CDR3 is CASSHLLTGTGETQYF. The CDR3 DNA follows: TGCGCCAGCAGCCACTTACTTACCGGGACAGGGGAGACCCAGTACTTC.

The V gene is TRBV25-1, the J gene TRBJ2-1; D is unclear. Germline V lookup: CDR1 MGHDK, CDR2 SYGVNS. The CDR3 totals 13 residues. V was shortened by 3 bases and J by 7 bases, with 10 bases between the two germline ends. This CDR3 reads CASSEPRRNEQFF. The CDR3 bases are TGTGCCAGCAGTGAGCCTAGGCGTAATGAGCAGTTCTTC.

This chain links TRBV9 with TRBJ2-7; D unclear. V lost 0 bases and J lost 2, with 9 bases in between. CDR1 and CDR2 from the germline V gene are SGDLS and YYNGEE. This CDR3 contains 14 residues. CDR3 sequence: CASSVAEQPYEQYF. CDR3 nucleotides: TGTGCCAGCAGCGTAGCTGAGCAGCCCTACGAGCAGTACTTC.

The chain has TRBV12-5 and TRBJ2-5; D not certain. The germline V gene encodes CDR1 LGHNT and CDR2 FRNRAP. This CDR3 has 17 amino acids. Trimming cost V 5 bases and J 4 bases, with 23 bases left between them. This CDR3 is CASGLQPLAQLGETQYF. The DNA of the CDR3 is TGTGCTAGTGGTCTCCAACCCCTGGCCCAACTGGGAGAGACCCAGTACTTC.

This sequence joins TRBV4-3 and TRBJ2-1, with D possibly being TRBD2 (5 bases). V was shortened by 3 bases and J by 6 bases, with 18 bases between the two germline ends. Germline-derived CDR1 and CDR2 are LGHNA and YSLEER. The CDR3 length is 16 residues. The DNA for the CDR3 is TGCGCCAGCAGCCATCTACTAGATAGCCTCGGCAATGAGCAGTTCTTC. Translating gives CASSHLLDSLGNEQFF.

The genes are TRBV28 and TRBJ1-1; no firm D call. The V gene's germline CDR1 is MDHEN and CDR2 SYDVKM. CDR3 length: 15 residues. The V end lost 3 bases, the J end lost 7 bases, and 18 bases lay between the germline ends. The CDR3 spells CASSFRGPAEGEAFF. CDR3 nucleotide sequence: TGTGCCAGCAGTTTTAGAGGCCCCGCTGAGGGTGAAGCTTTCTTT.

This clone was found a few times. The rearrangement links TRBV9 to TRBJ1-6; TRBD1 matches 7 bases. CDR1 and CDR2 from the germline V gene are SGDLS and YYNGEE. The CDR3 spans 16 residues. J lost 6 bases, V lost 4 bases, and 10 bases had no gene match. The CDR3 bases are TGTGCCAGCAGCCCAACCCCAACAGGGGTTAATTCACCCCTCCACTTT. Its translation is CASSPTPTGVNSPLHF.